This TCR beta chain originates from a study of shared clonotypes between healthy human individuals. Study outcomes and limitations: An expected dependence of interdonor clonotype sharing on sequencing depth was noted.

Concerning this clone itself: What it binds is unknown.

Germline V gene data show CDR1 as LGHNA and CDR2 as YNFKEQ. J gave up 6 bases and V 1 base, and 6 bases lay outside the gene matches. The CDR3 is 15 residues long. Source study methods: Filtering differed since immunoSEQ provided only junctions, with no quality scores. Only in-frame clones appear in the TCRdb table, and some are missing; sequencing was by immunoSEQ multiplex PCR. V and J calls and clone size come straight from that table; D and trimming were deduced from the DNA. The table has roughly 2.1 million clones, more than 85% seen once; the top ten hold roughly 1.8%. The naive CD8 fraction comprised CD45RO-negative cells positively selected for CCR7 and excluded terminally differentiated effector memory CD45RA+ cells. Donors had no recently reported acute infections or vaccinations and were HIV-negative.

Sequencing was performed on naive CD8+ T cells from PBMCs. This clonotype was sampled from a man between 18 and 35 years old in good health. Some clones in this sample may be carry-over from other donors' samples. The rearrangement uses TRBV4-2 and TRBJ1-5; 7 positions agree with TRBD1. CDR3 bases: TGTGCCAGCAGCCAAGTACAGGGGTCGGGTCAGCCCCAGCATTTT. Its protein is CASSQVQGSGQPQHF.